This T cell receptor (beta chain) stems from a study of CD8+ T cells in alopecia areata. In the study overall: It was oral tofacitinib, at 5 to 10 mg twice daily, that treated patients received.

The CDR3 extends over 15 amino acids. The trim removed 6 bases at V and 8 bases at J, leaving 12 bases unmatched. Germline V gene lookup returns CDR1 ENHRY and CDR2 SYGVKD. Whole-study results and caveats: Higher clonality than in normal scalp was seen in lesional scalp, especially alopecia totalis/universalis. Scalp sample sequencing also detects resident alphabeta T cells of normal skin.

RNA was extracted and reverse transcribed into cDNA as the sequencing template. Profiling relied on immunoSEQ multiplex PCR, and the TCRdb table lists in-frame clones only, not all of them. Counted here are fewer than 150,000 clones, around 50% occurring once; the ten biggest clones make up roughly 4.8%. This clone has a handful of counts. Its antigen remains unidentified. Sequenced material: CD4+ T cells sorted from blood, taken at week 0. The sequence derives from a human donor with alopecia areata. The V gene is TRBV10-3, the J gene TRBJ1-2; 10 bases match TRBD1. This chain's CDR3 is CAIRRQGAVKGGYTF. The CDR3 nucleotides are TGTGCCATCAGACGACAGGGGGCGGTGAAAGGAGGCTACACCTTC.